The 10 T cell receptor beta chains given below trace back to one sample, sequenced in a study of a mutant IDH1 vaccine in newly diagnosed glioma. Indicated time point: baseline, week 1 (first vaccination visit). Treatment given: pre-vaccination baseline after standard-of-care therapy. The data were produced by immunoSEQ multiplex PCR, yet TCRdb's version contains in-frame clones alone and is incomplete. The profile shows around 92,000 clones, approximately 90% of them singletons. The specimen comprised PBMCs, sampled from a glioma patient treated with radiotherapy, temozolomide or both. These receptors were obtained from a woman aged 50 to 60 with glioma.

The V and J genes are TRBV5-1 and TRBJ1-1, with D perhaps TRBD1 (6 bases). Germline V gene data show CDR1 as SGHRS and CDR2 as YFSETQ. Trimming shortened V by 0 bases and J by 3 bases, and 6 bases separated the two germline ends. There are 13 residues in the CDR3. CDR3 protein: CASSLAGDTEAFF. The CDR3, as DNA: TGCGCCAGCAGCTTGGCAGGGGACACTGAAGCTTTCTTT.

The V call is TRBV13, the J call TRBJ2-7; TRBD1 matches 7 bases. The CDR3 consists of 14 residues. Germline CDR1 and CDR2: PRHDT and FYEKMQ (reference sequence). The V and J ends lost 5 bases and 3 bases, in that order; junction bases with no gene match: 7. This CDR3 is CASSPPDRDYEQYF. The CDR3, as DNA: TGTGCCAGCAGCCCCCCCGACAGGGACTACGAGCAGTACTTC.

This chain uses TRBV9 with TRBJ2-1; possibly TRBD2 for D (5 bases). Germline V lookup: CDR1 SGDLS, CDR2 YYNGEE. Trimming left V 3 bases short and J 6 bases short, with 13 bases between. This CDR3 is 14 amino acids long. The CDR3 here is CASSARGAGNEQFF. The DNA for the CDR3 is TGTGCCAGCAGCGCCCGAGGCGCGGGCAATGAGCAGTTCTTC.

The chain links TRBV7-9 to TRBJ1-6, with D uncertain. Germline lookup yields CDR1 SEHNR and CDR2 FQNEAQ (reference sequence). The CDR3 has 16 residues. V was shortened by 4 bases and J by 8 bases, with 18 bases between the two germline ends. This CDR3 reads CASSSGAESLYSPLHF. CDR3 nucleotide sequence: TGTGCCAGCAGCTCGGGCGCCGAGTCCTTATATTCACCCCTCCACTTT.

In its sample, this clone was seen once. This chain links TRBV7-9 with TRBJ2-3; D is unresolved. The germline V gene has CDR1 SEHNR and CDR2 FQNEAQ (reference sequence). CDR3 size: 12 residues. V gave up 2 bases and J gave up 2 bases, with 2 bases separating them. The CDR3 sequence: CASSLYTDTQYF. The CDR3 region has the DNA TGTGCCAGCAGCTTATACACAGATACGCAGTATTTT.

The V call is TRBV6-6, the J call TRBJ2-6; D ambiguous. This CDR3 spans 13 amino acids. Germline lookup yields CDR1 MNHNY and CDR2 SVGAGI (reference sequence). Trimming removed 6 bases from V and 3 bases from J, with 6 bases in between. For the CDR3, the DNA is TGTGCCAGCAGCCTAAATGGGGCCAACGTCCTGACTTTC. Amino acid sequence: CASSLNGANVLTF.

This chain links TRBV11-3 with TRBJ2-7; D not certain. Germline values: CDR1 SGHNT, CDR2 YENEEA. Trimming removed 2 bases at V and 0 bases at J, with 11 bases between. The CDR3 is made up of 15 amino acids. CDR3 coding DNA: TGTGCCAGCAGCTTACCCCCCATGATCTCCTACGAGCAGTACTTC. This translates into CASSLPPMISYEQYF.

The chain employs TRBV9 and TRBJ2-1; 8 bases agree with TRBD2. The CDR3 is 15 amino acids. The germline V gene has CDR1 SGDLS and CDR2 YYNGEE. V shed 0 bases and J 7 bases; nucleotides not matched to a gene: 6. CDR3 loop: CASSVVSRGGNEQFF. CDR3 DNA sequence: TGTGCCAGCAGCGTAGTCTCCCGGGGGGGGAATGAGCAGTTCTTC.

The rearrangement uses TRBV18 and TRBJ1-2; TRBD1 is a possible D gene (5 bases). CDR1 and CDR2 (germline): KGHSH, LQKENI. V dropped 2 bases and J dropped 3 bases, with 10 bases sitting between them. The CDR3 has 14 amino acids. The CDR3 here is CASSPKTGDYGYTF. The CDR3 DNA sequence: TGTGCCAGCTCACCAAAGACGGGGGACTATGGCTACACCTTC.

The chain combines TRBV6-5 with TRBJ1-2; D is perhaps TRBD1 (6 bases). The ends were cut back, 6 bases at V and 8 bases at J, with 16 bases in the middle. The CDR3 is 13 amino acids. Germline CDR1 is MNHEY and CDR2 is SVGAGI. The DNA for the CDR3 is TGTGCCAGCAGAGCGACAGGTCTGGCCGGCTACACCTTC. This encodes CASRATGLAGYTF.